This TCR beta chain was observed in a study of T-cell memory formation after mild COVID-19. Across the whole study: The TCR clusters were mostly specific to one donor.

The J segment lost 2 bases and the V segment lost 5 bases, leaving 4 bases of the junction unmatched. There are 14 residues in the CDR3. The V gene's germline CDR1 is MNHNS and CDR2 SASEGT. Whole-study results and caveats: A second wave expanding day 15 to 37 was CD4+-biased; contracting clones were balanced.

TCRdb reprocessed the 5' RACE reads with MiXCR, giving one entry per CDR3 protein. The sample contains about 560,000 distinct CDR3 sequences, 15% to 20% of which appear only once. This clonotype was seen a few times. Its antigen is currently unknown. The sample taken for sequencing was PBMCs or a T cell subset sorted from them (not recorded which). V is TRBV6-1 and J is TRBJ2-3, with 7 bases fitting TRBD2. This clonotype was sampled from an adult woman who had mild COVID-19 (a few samples of this study predate the infection). Cell type and time point are not known. CDR3 DNA: TGTGCCAGCAGTCGACTAGCAATCACAGATACGCAGTATTTT. Protein: CASSRLAITDTQYF.